Presented here are 30 T cell receptor beta chains from one specimen sequenced in a study of lymphopenia after photon versus proton radiotherapy (dated by TCRdb to about 2019). Libraries were prepared through the immunoSEQ multiplex PCR assay. TCRdb retrieved this table from immuneACCESS and kept in-frame rearrangements only. Not all clones are present; in checked studies, unresolved V genes account for under half, and no reason is known for the remainder. The sample table contains approximately 17,000 clones; only one count was recorded for 75% to 90% of them. Of the sample, 50% to 60% is held by the ten largest clones. Sequenced material: peripheral blood, taken from a patient treated with proton-based radiotherapy. The receptors were sampled from a woman aged 55-70 years with cholangiocarcinoma. Some clones in this sample may be carry-over from other donors' samples.

The chain couples TRBV4-3 to TRBJ1-5; D remains unclear. This CDR3 has 15 amino acids. From germline, CDR1 is LGHNA and CDR2 YSLEER. Trimming stripped 1 base from V and 5 bases from J, with 12 bases between. CDR3 sequence: CASSQVVGPHQPQHF. The DNA of the CDR3 is TGCGCCAGCAGCCAAGTTGTGGGTCCCCATCAGCCCCAGCATTTT.

This rearrangement joins TRBV4-1 to TRBJ1-4; a possible D gene is TRBD1 (6 bases). The CDR3 length is 21 residues. V gave up 1 base and J gave up 1 base, with 25 bases separating them. The germline V gene has CDR1 MGHRA and CDR2 YSYEKL. CDR3 nucleotide sequence: TGCGCCAGCAGCCAAGCGAATCCTTTAGCGTGGGGGCGCGGAACTAATGAAAAACTGTTTTTT. Translating it yields CASSQANPLAWGRGTNEKLFF.

This sequence joins TRBV2 and TRBJ1-4; TRBD1 might be the D (5 bases). The CDR3 sequence is 13 residues long. Per germline, CDR1 SNHLY and CDR2 FYNNEI. V was shortened by 9 bases and J by 6 bases, with 14 bases between the two germline ends. CDR3 sequence: CASMTRVDEKLFF. CDR3 sequence (DNA): TGTGCCAGTATGACCAGGGTCGATGAAAAACTGTTTTTT. Looking up the rest from reference TRBV2 and TRBJ1-4 gives the full variable domain: EPEVTQTPSHQVTQMGQEVILRCVPISNHLYFYWYRQILGQKVEFLVSFYNNEISEKSEIFDDQFSVERPDGSNFTLKIRSTKLEDSAMYFCASMTRVDEKLFFGSGTQLSVL.

This clone has a single count. This chain connects TRBV27 to TRBJ2-5, with a tentative D call TRBD1 (6 bases). The V gene's germline CDR1 is MNHEY and CDR2 SMNVEV (reference sequence). The V end lost 8 bases, the J end lost 2 bases, and 21 bases lay between the germline ends. The CDR3 length is 16 residues. CDR3 coding DNA: TGTGCCAGCTGTCGAATAGGGACAAACACACAAGAGACCCAGTACTTC. Translating it yields CASCRIGTNTQETQYF.

The rearrangement joins TRBV6-6 to TRBJ2-5; D is possibly TRBD1 (5 bases). Germline loops: CDR1 MNHNY, CDR2 SVGAGI (reference sequence). This CDR3 comprises 15 residues. V lost 1 base, J lost 2 bases, and 11 bases lay in between. The CDR3 spells CASSYWTTSQETQYF. The CDR3 coding sequence is TGTGCCAGCAGTTACTGGACAACCTCTCAAGAGACCCAGTACTTC.

The chain employs TRBV29-1 and TRBJ1-1; D perhaps matches TRBD1 (5 bases). There are 16 residues in the CDR3. The V end lost 0 bases, the J end lost 4 bases, and 18 bases lay between the germline ends. Germline V gives CDR1 SQVTM, CDR2 ANQGSEA. Here the CDR3 reads CSVEDGRPGKGTEAFF. CDR3 DNA sequence: TGCAGCGTTGAAGATGGGAGGCCAGGGAAGGGCACTGAAGCTTTCTTT.

The gene calls are TRBV19 and TRBJ1-2; D remains unclear. CDR3 size: 15 residues. V was clipped by 3 bases and J by 8 bases, with 19 bases between them. CDR1 is LNHDA, CDR2 SQIVND, per germline (reference sequence). CDR3 in DNA: TGTGCCAGTAGTATCGTCGGTCGGGTGGACGGCGGCTACACCTTC. It specifies CASSIVGRVDGGYTF.

V and J are TRBV7-6 and TRBJ2-5, with TRBD1 identical over 7 bases. The CDR3 runs to 15 residues. V shed 4 bases and J 2 bases; nucleotides not matched to a gene: 7. In germline, CDR1 is SGHVS, CDR2 FNYEAQ. CDR3 loop: CASSSPGTAQETQYF. The CDR3 nucleotides read TGTGCCAGCAGCTCGCCAGGGACAGCGCAAGAGACCCAGTACTTC.

For the CDR3, the DNA is TGTGCCAGCAGCTTTAGTGGAGGGGAGGCAGATACGCAGTATTTT. Amino acids: CASSFSGGEADTQYF. V usage is TRBV7-2 and J usage is TRBJ2-3, with a tentative D call TRBD2 (6 bases). CDR1 and CDR2 from the germline V gene are SGHTA and FQGNSA. Trimming stripped 3 bases from V and 4 bases from J, with 14 bases between. This CDR3 is 15 amino acids long.

This chain connects TRBV5-4 to TRBJ2-1; 8 bases fit TRBD1. CDR1 SGHNT and CDR2 YYREEE come from the germline V gene (reference sequence). The V and J ends lost 0 bases and 5 bases, in that order; junction bases with no gene match: 1. This CDR3 spans 14 amino acids. The CDR3 sequence: CASSLGTGNNEQFF. The CDR3 DNA reads as TGTGCCAGCAGCTTGGGGACAGGGAACAATGAGCAGTTCTTC. Full variable domain (outside the CDR3, taken from reference TRBV5-4 and TRBJ2-1): ETGVTQSPTHLIKTRGQQVTLRCSSQSGHNTVSWYQQALGQGPQFIFQYYREEENGRGNFPPRFSGLQFPNYSSELNVNALELDDSALYLCASSLGTGNNEQFFGPGTRLTVL.

The genes are TRBV27 and TRBJ1-1; unclear D gene. Deletions cut 3 bases from V and 5 bases from J, with 10 bases between. CDR1 is MNHEY, CDR2 SMNVEV, per germline (reference sequence). This CDR3 has 13 amino acids. CDR3 sequence (DNA): TGTGCCAGCAGTTTGAATTCGGGGACTGAAGCTTTCTTT. Its translation: CASSLNSGTEAFF.

The V call is TRBV11-2, the J call TRBJ2-7; 7 bases align to TRBD1. The CDR3 loop spans 15 amino acids. V trimming: 1 base; J trimming: 0 bases; junction bases outside the gene matches: 3. Germline CDR1 reads SGHAT; CDR2 reads FQNNGV. The CDR3 DNA follows: TGTGCCAGCAGCTTAGGGGACAGTAGCTCCTACGAGCAGTACTTC. Translating gives CASSLGDSSSYEQYF. The whole variable domain, filled in from reference TRBV11-2 and TRBJ2-7, reads EAGVAQSPRYKIIEKRQSVAFWCNPISGHATLYWYQQILGQGPKLLIQFQNNGVVDDSQLPKDRFSAERLKGVDSTLKIQPAKLEDSAVYLCASSLGDSSSYEQYFGPGTRLTVT.

The gene calls are TRBV5-6 and TRBJ1-2, with 9 nucleotides matching TRBD1. The CDR3 length is 13 residues. The V and J ends lost 0 bases and 6 bases, in that order; junction bases with no gene match: 0. Germline V gene sequence: CDR1 SGHDT, CDR2 YYEEEE. This CDR3 reads CASSLDRGHGYTF. The CDR3 nucleotides read TGTGCCAGCAGCTTGGACAGGGGGCATGGCTACACCTTC.

The rearrangement joins TRBV2 to TRBJ2-4; no clear D gene. The V end lost 1 base, the J end lost 0 bases, and 7 bases lay between the germline ends. CDR1 is SNHLY and CDR2 is FYNNEI in the germline V gene. The CDR3 length is 15 residues. The CDR3 DNA sequence: TGTGCCAGCAGTGAAGGATTCCTAGCCAAAAACATTCAGTACTTC. Translating gives CASSEGFLAKNIQYF. The full variable domain, rest sourced from reference TRBV2 and TRBJ2-4, is EPEVTQTPSHQVTQMGQEVILRCVPISNHLYFYWYRQILGQKVEFLVSFYNNEISEKSEIFDDQFSVERPDGSNFTLKIRSTKLEDSAMYFCASSEGFLAKNIQYFGAGTRLSVL.

The chain uses TRBV6-5 and TRBJ1-3; possibly TRBD1 for D (6 bases). This CDR3 has 15 amino acids. Germline loops: CDR1 MNHEY, CDR2 SVGAGI. V shed 6 bases and J shed 0 bases, with 12 bases lying between them. CDR3 bases: TGTGCCAGCAGACAGGGATCCAGCTCTGGAAACACCATATATTTT. It codes for CASRQGSSSGNTIYF.

This sequence joins TRBV6-1 and TRBJ2-5, with D maybe TRBD1 (7 bases). The CDR3 is 14 residues long. V lost 5 bases and J lost 1, with 11 bases in between. Germline CDR1 and CDR2: MNHNS and SASEGT. Here the CDR3 reads CASSRQGGQETQYF. The CDR3 DNA is TGTGCCAGCAGTAGACAGGGAGGCCAAGAGACCCAGTACTTC.

The chain couples TRBV6-1 to TRBJ2-7; tentative D call: TRBD2 (6 bases). The CDR3 spans 12 residues. Germline V gene lookup returns CDR1 MNHNS and CDR2 SASEGT. Between the trimmed V and J ends, which lost 5 bases and 2 bases, there was a span of 7 bases. The CDR3 DNA reads TGTGCCAGCAGTCCGGGGGCCTACGAGCAGTACTTC. It yields the protein CASSPGAYEQYF.

The rearrangement uses TRBV6-1 and TRBJ1-1, with D perhaps TRBD1 (5 bases). With 4 bases removed from V and 2 bases from J, the gap between germline ends came to 8 bases. Looked up from germline, CDR1 is MNHNS and CDR2 is SASEGT. The CDR3 is 13 amino acids. The CDR3 coding sequence is TGTGCCAGCAGTGGCAGGGTAAACACTGAAGCTTTCTTT. Encoded protein: CASSGRVNTEAFF.

This clone was counted between two and nine times. The chain joins TRBV29-1 to TRBJ2-3; perhaps TRBD1 as D (7 bases). The CDR3 loop spans 16 amino acids. Germline-derived CDR1 and CDR2 are SQVTM and ANQGSEA. V dropped 8 bases and J dropped 0 bases, with 21 bases sitting between them. CDR3 nucleotide sequence: TGCAGCTTAAACAGGGGACTCCAGGAGAGCACAGATACGCAGTATTTT. It translates to CSLNRGLQESTDTQYF.

This clone was seen just once. Sequence at one end of the junction differs from germline and may be a read error. The chain carries TRBV7-7 and TRBJ2-6; D remains unclear. The CDR3 contains 15 residues. CDR1 and CDR2 (germline): SSHAT, FNYEAQ (reference sequence). CDR3 protein: CASSPQSSGANVLTF. In DNA, the CDR3 is TGTGCTAGCAGCCCGCAGAGCTCTGGGGCCAACGTCCTGACTTTC.

This clone was observed a single time. The chain couples TRBV6-1 to TRBJ2-7; the match to TRBD2 covers 8 bases. Germline V gene data show CDR1 as MNHNS and CDR2 as SASEGT. The ends lost 4 bases at V and 3 bases at J; junction bases unmatched: 11. This CDR3 has 16 amino acids. The CDR3 loop is CASSGAGGSRIYEQYF. As DNA, the CDR3 is TGTGCCAGCAGTGGCGCGGGGGGCTCCCGAATCTACGAGCAGTACTTC.

The chain is built from TRBV10-3 and TRBJ2-1, with 10 bases identical to TRBD2. V was clipped by 3 bases and J by 8 bases; unmatched bases: 7. Germline assignment: CDR1 ENHRY and CDR2 SYGVKD. This CDR3 has 15 amino acids. The CDR3 DNA follows: TGTGCCATCAGTGATTCGGCTAGCGGGAGCTATGAGCAGTTCTTC. Its protein is CAISDSASGSYEQFF.

V is TRBV7-9 and J is TRBJ1-4; D ambiguous. Per germline, CDR1 SEHNR and CDR2 FQNEAQ (reference sequence). This CDR3 spans 12 amino acids. V was clipped by 3 bases and J by 8 bases, with 7 bases between them. CDR3 sequence (DNA): TGTGCCAGCAGCTTGGAGGCGGAAAAACTGTTTTTT. It is translated as CASSLEAEKLFF.

The rearrangement uses TRBV25-1 and TRBJ2-1; 9 bases line up with TRBD1. CDR1 and CDR2 (germline): MGHDK, SYGVNS. The CDR3 sequence is 16 residues long. V was pared by 3 bases and J by 7 bases, with 10 bases of the junction left unmatched. The CDR3 region is CASSEVTGGAWNEQFF. The CDR3 region has the DNA TGTGCCAGCAGTGAGGTTACAGGGGGCGCGTGGAATGAGCAGTTCTTC. The full variable domain, in which reference TRBV25-1 and TRBJ2-1 provide the parts outside the CDR3, is EADIYQTPRYLVIGTGKKITLECSQTMGHDKMYWYQQDPGMELHLIHYSYGVNSTEKGDLSSESTVSRIRTEHFPLTLESARPSHTSQYLCASSEVTGGAWNEQFFGPGTRLTVL.

V and J are TRBV9 and TRBJ2-5; perhaps TRBD1 as D (6 bases). CDR1 and CDR2 (germline): SGDLS, YYNGEE. Trimming removed 5 bases from V and 5 bases from J, with 13 bases in between. This CDR3 has 13 amino acids. This CDR3 reads CASSSQGSETQYF. For the CDR3, the DNA is TGTGCCAGCAGTTCCCAGGGGTCGGAGACCCAGTACTTC. The full variable domain, in which reference TRBV9 and TRBJ2-5 provide the parts outside the CDR3, is DSGVTQTPKHLITATGQRVTLRCSPRSGDLSVYWYQQSLDQGLQFLIQYYNGEERAKGNILERFSAQQFPDLHSELNLSSLELGDSALYFCASSSQGSETQYFGPGTRLLVL.

The chain is built from TRBV29-1 and TRBJ2-1, with 15 bases lining up with TRBD2. With V trimmed by 4 bases and J by 0 bases, 4 bases remained unmatched. Germline V gene lookup returns CDR1 SQVTM and CDR2 ANQGSEA. The CDR3 totals 17 residues. CDR3: CSVVGLAGGGSYNEQFF. The CDR3 DNA reads as TGCAGCGTTGTGGGACTAGCGGGGGGTGGCTCCTACAATGAGCAGTTCTTC.

The chain has TRBV4-3 and TRBJ1-3, with D possibly TRBD1 on 5 matching bases. The CDR3 is made up of 17 amino acids. V dropped 3 bases and J dropped 0 bases, with 15 bases sitting between them. Germline V gene data show CDR1 as LGHNA and CDR2 as YSLEER. The CDR3 region is CASSHLTGHLSGNTIYF. CDR3 DNA: TGCGCCAGCAGCCACCTCACGGGGCACCTCTCTGGAAACACCATATATTTT.

The chain joins TRBV7-2 to TRBJ2-7; the match to TRBD1 covers 7 bases. The V gene's germline CDR1 is SGHTA and CDR2 FQGNSA. V lost 1 base and J lost 3; bases outside the gene matches: 3. The CDR3 sequence is 14 residues long. This CDR3 reads CASSLGQGVYEQYF. The CDR3 nucleotides are TGTGCCAGCAGCTTAGGACAGGGTGTCTACGAGCAGTACTTC.

V is TRBV11-3 and J is TRBJ1-1, with 8 positions matching TRBD1. The CDR3 is 13 amino acids. J lost 6 bases, V lost 6 bases, and 6 bases had no gene match. The germline gives CDR1 SGHNT, CDR2 YENEEA. This chain's CDR3 is CASSRQGAAEAFF. The DNA for the CDR3 is TGTGCCAGCAGTCGGCAGGGGGCCGCTGAAGCTTTCTTT.

This clone was observed a few times. The rearrangement uses TRBV30 and TRBJ2-7, with 7 bases lining up with TRBD1. The germline V gene encodes CDR1 GTSNPN and CDR2 SVGIG (reference sequence). The CDR3 has 14 residues. V shed 5 bases, J shed 4 bases, and the junction held 11 bases outside the gene matches. Here the CDR3 reads CAWVATGSVYEQYF. The CDR3 nucleotides read TGTGCCTGGGTTGCGACAGGGTCAGTGTACGAGCAGTACTTC.